A single sample gave rise to the 12 T cell receptor beta chains below, sequenced in a study of CD8+CD57+ T cells in acquired aplastic anemia listed by TCRdb under 2018. Sequencing used an Illumina HiSeq 2000. TCR beta VDJ combination and CDR3 sequence profiling used genomic DNA as the template. In TCRdb, the public reads were trimmed at Q25 with fastp and aligned with MiXCR, with productive beta chains retained. Identical CDR3 protein sequences are pooled into one entry, listed with their most common genes and DNA. The table for this sample lists 250,000 to 350,000 distinct CDR3 sequences; 45% to 65% of them were counted only once. The ten largest clones represent 8% of the sample. Sequences were obtained from sorted CD4+, CD8+, or CD8+CD57+ T cells (not recorded which) from PBMCs. The receptors derive from a human donor with severe aplastic anemia or a healthy control (not recorded which).

This clonotype was recorded at least ten times. J is TRBJ1-4 and V is TRBV7-8, with D possibly TRBD1 on 5 matching bases. Germline V lookup: CDR1 SGHVS, CDR2 FQNEAQ. The CDR3 totals 15 residues. V was clipped by 1 base and J by 10 bases, with 16 bases between them. This CDR3 reads CASSLVGGSTRKLFF. The CDR3 DNA is TGTGCCAGCAGCTTAGTGGGGGGGTCTACGAGAAAACTGTTTTTT.

V and J are TRBV2 and TRBJ1-2, with D possibly TRBD1 on 5 matching bases. The CDR3 totals 11 residues. CDR1 and CDR2 from the germline V gene are SNHLY and FYNNEI. Trimming took 8 bases from V and 6 from J, leaving 10 bases between them. The CDR3 sequence: CASWQGDGYTF. The DNA of the CDR3 is TGTGCCAGCTGGCAGGGCGATGGCTACACCTTC.

The genes are TRBV19 and TRBJ1-4; the match to TRBD1 covers 7 bases. CDR1 is LNHDA and CDR2 is SQIVND in the germline V gene (reference sequence). The length of the CDR3 is 14 residues. V lost 6 bases, J lost 4 bases, and 5 bases stayed unmatched. CDR3 protein: CASRRTGGNEKLFF. The CDR3 DNA follows: TGTGCCAGTAGGAGGACAGGCGGTAATGAAAAACTGTTTTTT.

The J gene is TRBJ2-7, the V gene TRBV10-3; 10 bases map to TRBD1. Germline V gene sequence: CDR1 ENHRY, CDR2 SYGVKD. There are 13 residues in the CDR3. Losses at the gene ends were 6 bases for V and 3 bases for J; bases not matched to a gene: 2. The CDR3 DNA sequence: TGTGCCATCAGGGGGGACAGGGGCTACGAGCAGTACTTC. Its protein is CAIRGDRGYEQYF.

Note on this clonotype: Lacking the conserved final phenylalanine or tryptophan, this CDR3 likely reflects a read error. This chain connects TRBV19 to TRBJ2-7; D possibly matches TRBD1 or TRBD2 (5 bases each). Trimming cost V 5 bases and J 3 bases, with 17 bases left between them. Germline V gene lookup returns CDR1 LNHDA and CDR2 SQIVND (reference sequence). There are 15 residues in the CDR3. CDR3 DNA sequence: TGTGCCAGTAGTCTCTCGGGACGGGGCGGCTACGAGCAGTACCTC. This codes for CASSLSGRGGYEQYL.

The J gene is TRBJ1-5, the V gene TRBV19; D is undetermined. The germline CDR1 and CDR2 sequences are LNHDA and SQIVND (reference sequence). V lost 5 bases and J lost 0, with 11 bases in between. The CDR3 spans 15 residues. CDR3 sequence reads: CASSWTDNSNQPQHF. The CDR3 DNA reads as TGTGCCAGTAGTTGGACGGATAATAGCAATCAGCCCCAGCATTTT.

Regarding this clonotype: The junction differs from germline at one of its ends, possibly a read error. The chain joins TRBV7-2 to TRBJ2-7, with a weak D call TRBD2 (5 bases). The CDR3 consists of 15 residues. CDR1 is SGHTA, CDR2 FQGNSA, per germline. CDR3 nucleotides: TGCGCCAGCAGCCAAGATTCCGGGAACGACTATGAGCAGTACTTC. Translation: CASSQDSGNDYEQYF.

This clonotype has a count of ten or more. The CDR3 sequence is CASSLSPGQDNSPLHF. CDR3 bases: TGCGCCAGCAGCCTCAGCCCGGGGCAGGATAATTCACCCCTCCACTTT. The rearrangement joins TRBV4-1 to TRBJ1-6, with a tentative D call TRBD1 (5 bases). V dropped 4 bases and J dropped 5 bases, with 15 bases sitting between them. CDR1 is MGHRA, CDR2 YSYEKL, per germline. The CDR3 totals 16 residues.

This clonotype has at least ten counts. The chain joins TRBV7-2 to TRBJ1-5; the D gene is possibly TRBD1 (5 bases). V dropped 2 bases and J dropped 0 bases, with 11 bases sitting between them. The CDR3 runs to 16 residues. The germline V gene has CDR1 SGHTA and CDR2 FQGNSA. For the CDR3, the DNA is TGTGCCAGCAGCTTATTGGGGGGGGTTAGCAATCAGCCCCAGCATTTT. This encodes CASSLLGGVSNQPQHF.

The chain employs TRBV11-1 and TRBJ1-2, with 8 bases identical to TRBD1. The CDR3 runs to 13 residues. V shed 1 base and J 9 bases; nucleotides not matched to a gene: 4. In germline, CDR1 is SGHAT, CDR2 FQDESV (reference sequence). The CDR3 nucleotides are TGTGCCAGCAGCTTAGACCAGGGGGCGAGCTACACCTTC. Translation gives CASSLDQGASYTF. The whole variable domain, filled in from reference TRBV11-1 and TRBJ1-2, reads EAEVAQSPRYKITEKSQAVAFWCDPISGHATLYWYRQILGQGPELLVQFQDESVVDDSQLPKDRFSAERLKGVDSTLKIQPAELGDSAMYLCASSLDQGASYTFGSGTRLTVV.

Comment on this clonotype: At one end, the junction sequence differs from germline, possibly due to a read error. The J gene is TRBJ2-7, the V gene TRBV7-2; a weak D match, TRBD1 (5 bases). The germline V gene encodes CDR1 SGHTA and CDR2 FQGNSA. The CDR3 runs to 13 residues. CDR3 sequence reads: CASSLETGYVQYF. CDR3 DNA sequence: TGTGCCAGCAGCCTAGAAACAGGCTACGTGCAGTACTTC.

This clonotype has just one count. The chain combines TRBV5-1 with TRBJ1-6; 8 nucleotides align to TRBD1. There are 17 residues in the CDR3. Germline V gene sequence: CDR1 SGHRS, CDR2 YFSETQ. V trimming: 0 bases; J trimming: 0 bases; junction bases outside the gene matches: 2. CDR3 in DNA: TGCGCCAGCAGCTTGGGAACAGGGGGCTCCTATAATTCACCCCTCCACTTT. This encodes CASSLGTGGSYNSPLHF.